Detailed here is one T cell receptor (beta chain). The antigen remains unidentified. This sample was included in a study of cytomegalovirus exposure and HLA in healthy donors. The study, taken as a whole, reports: An Asian-associated ancestry cluster reportedly showed fewer N-insertions than the approximately 600-donor mean in a later analysis. A later analysis found most CMV-associated TCR beta chains apparently HLA-restricted.

Healthy people donating bone marrow made up the donors. The PCR ran on 60 Vbeta and 13 Jbeta primers. Profiled with immunoSEQ multiplex PCR; TCRdb holds only in-frame clones, not every one. The sample's table shows roughly 77,000 clones. V lost 5 bases and J lost 3, with 13 bases in between. CDR3 size: 14 residues. Germline CDR1 reads MDHEN; CDR2 reads SYDVKM. This chain links TRBV28 with TRBJ1-1, with D hard to call. Material for sequencing was PBMCs. The TCR sequence derives from a man under 40 in good health and CMV-seronegative. The CDR3 spells CASSPPGVDTEAFF. As DNA, the CDR3 is TGTGCCAGCAGTCCTCCCGGAGTTGACACTGAAGCTTTCTTT.